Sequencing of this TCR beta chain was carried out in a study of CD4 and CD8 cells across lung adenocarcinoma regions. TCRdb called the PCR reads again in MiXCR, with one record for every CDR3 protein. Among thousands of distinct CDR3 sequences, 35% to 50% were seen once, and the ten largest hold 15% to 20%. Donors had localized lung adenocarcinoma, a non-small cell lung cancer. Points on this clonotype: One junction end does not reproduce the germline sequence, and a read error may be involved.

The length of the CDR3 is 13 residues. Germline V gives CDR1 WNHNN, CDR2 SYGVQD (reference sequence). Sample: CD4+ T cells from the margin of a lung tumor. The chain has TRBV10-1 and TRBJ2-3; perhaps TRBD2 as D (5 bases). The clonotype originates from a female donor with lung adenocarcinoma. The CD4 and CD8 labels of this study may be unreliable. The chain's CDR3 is CATGLGAKDTQYF. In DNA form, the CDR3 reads TGCGCCACCGGACTGGGAGCCAAAGATACTCAGTATTTC.